Each of the 29 T cell receptor beta chains below was sequenced from the same sample in a study of cytomegalovirus exposure and HLA in healthy donors. PCR primers comprised 60 Vbeta and 13 Jbeta primers. Assay used: immunoSEQ multiplex PCR; TCRdb lists only in-frame clones, some missing. Altogether hundreds of thousands of clones are present, 77% being singletons, with the ten largest covering around 2.9%. The sample taken for sequencing was PBMCs. These receptors were taken from a woman between 55 and 75 years old in good health and CMV-seropositive.

The gene calls are TRBV4-3 and TRBJ1-1; maybe TRBD1 (5 bases). There are 14 residues in the CDR3. From germline, CDR1 is LGHNA and CDR2 YSLEER. The ends were cut back, 7 bases at V and 1 base at J, with 13 bases in the middle. CDR3 in DNA: TGCGCCAGCAAGGGAGGGGTGGGGAACACTGAAGCTTTCTTT. The encoded protein is CASKGGVGNTEAFF.

This clone was observed a single time. The chain recombines TRBV9 with TRBJ2-1; tentatively, D is TRBD1 (6 bases). Germline V gene lookup returns CDR1 SGDLS and CDR2 YYNGEE. The CDR3 runs 16 residues. Trimming removed 0 bases from V and 0 bases from J, with 10 bases in between. The CDR3 region is CASSVGAQGSYNEQFF. Here the CDR3 DNA reads TGTGCCAGCAGCGTAGGAGCACAGGGCTCCTACAATGAGCAGTTCTTC.

The genes are TRBV6-1 and TRBJ2-2; TRBD2 aligns across 16 bases. Trimming removed 4 bases from V and 6 bases from J; junction bases left unmatched: 2. The CDR3 has 16 residues. The germline V gene has CDR1 MNHNS and CDR2 SASEGT. The CDR3: CASSAGTSGRAGELFF. The DNA of the CDR3 is TGTGCCAGCAGTGCTGGGACTAGCGGGAGGGCCGGGGAGCTGTTTTTT.

This clone was observed a single time. The chain recombines TRBV11-2 with TRBJ1-1; weak D call: TRBD1 (6 bases). Germline loops: CDR1 SGHAT, CDR2 FQNNGV. This CDR3 has 13 amino acids. The V and J ends lost 6 bases and 1 base respectively, with 9 bases between them. The CDR3: CASRQTGNTEAFF. The CDR3 DNA reads as TGTGCCAGCAGACAGACAGGGAACACTGAAGCTTTCTTT.

V and J are TRBV5-1 and TRBJ2-1, with a tentative D call TRBD2 (6 bases). The germline V gene has CDR1 SGHRS and CDR2 YFSETQ. The CDR3 contains 14 residues. V was clipped by 3 bases and J by 10 bases, with 17 bases between them. CDR3 bases: TGCGCCAGCAGCTCACCGGGACTGCCGGAAGAGCAGTTCTTC. Encoded protein: CASSSPGLPEEQFF.

The V and J genes are TRBV19 and TRBJ2-7, with D uncertain. CDR3 length: 15 residues. The ends were cut back, 6 bases at V and 2 bases at J, with 17 bases in the middle. CDR1 LNHDA and CDR2 SQIVND come from the germline V gene (reference sequence). The chain's CDR3 is CASSDAGSPAYEQYF. Here the CDR3 DNA reads TGTGCCAGTAGCGACGCCGGGTCACCAGCCTACGAGCAGTACTTC.

V usage is TRBV7-2 and J usage is TRBJ1-1; the D is unclear. Germline CDR1 reads SGHTA; CDR2 reads FQGNSA. The CDR3 extends over 13 amino acids. The V gene lost 3 bases and the J gene lost 1 base, with 6 bases spanning the gap. DNA for the CDR3: TGTGCCAGCAGCTTTTTAAAGAACACTGAAGCTTTCTTT. Translated, it gives CASSFLKNTEAFF.

V is TRBV4-1 and J is TRBJ1-2; D not certain. Germline V gene data show CDR1 as MGHRA and CDR2 as YSYEKL. CDR3 length equals 15 residues. The V and J ends lost 0 bases and 5 bases respectively, with 13 bases between them. CDR3: CASSQDDRGWYGYTF. In DNA, the CDR3 is TGCGCCAGCAGCCAAGATGACCGGGGATGGTATGGCTACACCTTC.

The chain recombines TRBV5-1 with TRBJ2-5; 8 bases are a match to TRBD1. The V and J ends lost 4 bases and 1 base, in that order; junction bases with no gene match: 9. The CDR3 length is 16 residues. Germline loops: CDR1 SGHRS, CDR2 YFSETQ. The CDR3 here is CASSAGTGGTQETQYF. For the CDR3, the DNA is TGCGCCAGCAGCGCGGGCACAGGGGGTACCCAAGAGACCCAGTACTTC. Variable domain in full (rest from reference TRBV5-1 and TRBJ2-5): KAGVTQTPRYLIKTRGQQVTLSCSPISGHRSVSWYQQTPGQGLQFLFEYFSETQRNKGNFPGRFSGRQFSNSRSEMNVSTLELGDSALYLCASSAGTGGTQETQYFGPGTRLLVL.

This clone showed up just a few times. CDR3: CASSIQGGARIDEQFF. Here the CDR3 DNA reads TGTGCCAGTAGTATTCAAGGCGGAGCTCGGATCGATGAGCAGTTCTTC. The V gene is TRBV19, the J gene TRBJ2-1; no definite D call. There are 16 residues in the CDR3. Germline V gene sequence: CDR1 LNHDA, CDR2 SQIVND (reference sequence). The V end lost 3 bases, the J end lost 8 bases, and 20 bases lay between the germline ends.

This clone was seen just once. The chain combines TRBV10-1 with TRBJ2-5; D is uncertain. The germline gives CDR1 WNHNN, CDR2 SYGVQD (reference sequence). Trimming pared 2 bases from V and 3 bases from J, leaving 7 bases between. The CDR3 loop spans 13 amino acids. Here the CDR3 DNA reads TGCGCCAGCAGTGAGGGGCCGAAAGAGACCCAGTACTTC. It specifies CASSEGPKETQYF.

V is TRBV19 and J is TRBJ2-1, with 7 nucleotides matching TRBD2. This CDR3 is 14 amino acids long. The V gene's germline CDR1 is LNHDA and CDR2 SQIVND (reference sequence). V was pared by 5 bases and J by 7 bases, with 8 bases of the junction left unmatched. Here the CDR3 DNA reads TGTGCCAGTAGTGGGGGGAGGGTAACAAATGAGCAGTTCTTC. Translating it yields CASSGGRVTNEQFF. The full variable domain, completed using reference TRBV19 and TRBJ2-1, is DGGITQSPKYLFRKEGQNVTLSCEQNLNHDAMYWYRQDPGQGLRLIYYSQIVNDFQKGDIAEGYSVSREKKESFPLTVTSAQKNPTAFYLCASSGGRVTNEQFFGPGTRLTVL.

The sample holds a few counts of this clone. The genes are TRBV6-1 and TRBJ2-5; 7 nucleotides align to TRBD2. V shed 5 bases and J 5 bases; nucleotides not matched to a gene: 11. Germline V gene data show CDR1 as MNHNS and CDR2 as SASEGT. There are 15 residues in the CDR3. CDR3 DNA: TGTGCCAGCAGTCGACAGCGGGGCTCTCAGGAGACCCAGTACTTC. This encodes CASSRQRGSQETQYF.

The rearrangement uses TRBV28 and TRBJ1-2; tentatively, D is TRBD1 (6 bases). The CDR3 is made up of 16 amino acids. The V gene's germline CDR1 is MDHEN and CDR2 SYDVKM. Trimming took off 3 bases at V and 4 bases at J, with 18 bases between the two ends. CDR3: CASSLSDPGHSYGYTF. The CDR3 nucleotides are TGTGCCAGCAGTTTGAGTGATCCGGGACACTCCTATGGCTACACCTTC.

The chain is built from TRBV5-8 and TRBJ1-1, with 9 positions matching TRBD1. Trimming cost V 6 bases and J 1 base; bases outside gene matches: 7. Germline-derived CDR1 and CDR2 are SGHTS and YDEGEE. The CDR3 has 15 amino acids. CDR3 amino acids: CASTRTGQGNTEAFF. The DNA for the CDR3 is TGTGCCAGCACCCGGACGGGACAGGGGAACACTGAAGCTTTCTTT.

This chain joins TRBV5-1 and TRBJ2-3; 15 positions match TRBD2. The CDR3 length is 16 residues. The V and J ends lost 4 bases and 6 bases, in that order; junction bases with no gene match: 6. CDR1 SGHRS and CDR2 YFSETQ come from the germline V gene. The CDR3 reads CASSAGLAGGEDTQYF. The DNA of the CDR3 is TGCGCCAGCAGCGCGGGACTAGCGGGGGGAGAGGATACGCAGTATTTT.

V is TRBV7-7 and J is TRBJ2-1, with TRBD1 identical over 7 bases. Trimming took 1 base from V and 8 from J; bases not matched to a gene: 14. The CDR3 covers 17 residues. Germline CDR1 and CDR2: SSHAT and FNYEAQ (reference sequence). The chain's CDR3 is CASSLGDPLSRGYEQFF. The CDR3 DNA follows: TGTGCCAGCAGCTTAGGGGACCCCCTGTCCAGGGGGTATGAGCAGTTCTTC.

The J gene is TRBJ1-2, the V gene TRBV6-5; D is undetermined. The CDR3 runs to 14 residues. CDR1 is MNHEY and CDR2 is SVGAGI in the germline V gene. V was clipped by 5 bases and J by 2 bases, with 12 bases between them. The CDR3, as DNA: TGTGCCAGCAGTGGGAGACGGATCAACTATGGCTACACCTTC. Protein sequence: CASSGRRINYGYTF.

This clone has just one count. An end of the junction differs from the germline gene, which may be a read error. The chain employs TRBV6-5 and TRBJ2-2; D tentatively fits TRBD1 or TRBD2 (6 bases each). The CDR3 covers 14 residues. The germline gives CDR1 MNHEY, CDR2 SVGAGI. The CDR3 coding sequence is TGTGCCGGCAGGGGCGGGGCTTACACCGGGGAGCTGTTTTTT. Protein: CAGRGGAYTGELFF.

The V and J genes are TRBV20-1 and TRBJ2-3; D is undetermined. This CDR3 comprises 11 residues. Germline-derived CDR1 and CDR2 are DFQATT and SNEGSKA (reference sequence). The V end was cut by 7 bases, the J end by 0 bases, with 5 bases between. CDR3 sequence reads: CSGGSTDTQYF. DNA of the CDR3: TGCAGTGGCGGAAGCACAGATACGCAGTATTTT.

Notes on this clone: Other DNA sequences from this sample encode an identical CDR3 as well. The chain has TRBV27 and TRBJ1-5; TRBD1 aligns across 9 bases. The germline gives CDR1 MNHEY, CDR2 SMNVEV (reference sequence). After removal of 5 bases from V and 7 bases from J, the junction contained 6 bases not matched to a gene. This CDR3 has 14 residues. CDR3 nucleotides: TGTGCCAGCAGTCTACAGGGGGCGAGGCAGCCCCAGCATTTT. This translates into CASSLQGARQPQHF.

This chain joins TRBV2 and TRBJ2-5, with D unclear. The J call may be incorrect, as the DNA end agrees better with TRBJ2-7. The CDR3 is made up of 14 amino acids. Germline V gene lookup returns CDR1 SNHLY and CDR2 FYNNEI. The CDR3 spells CASTMTTPTNEQYF. The CDR3 DNA follows: TGTGCCAGCACCATGACAACCCCCACGAACGAGCAGTACTTC.

This rearrangement joins TRBV11-2 to TRBJ1-2, with D unresolved. V was shortened by 3 bases and J by 4 bases, with 6 bases between the two germline ends. Per the germline V gene, CDR1 is SGHAT and CDR2 is FQNNGV. The length of the CDR3 is 12 residues. The CDR3 bases are TGTGCCAGCAGCTTTCCGGGCTATGGCTACACCTTC. Amino acids: CASSFPGYGYTF.

The chain joins TRBV27 to TRBJ1-1, with 8 positions matching TRBD1. With V trimmed by 5 bases and J by 5 bases, 7 bases remained unmatched. The CDR3 consists of 14 residues. Germline CDR1 and CDR2: MNHEY and SMNVEV (reference sequence). CDR3 in DNA: TGTGCCAGCAGTACCTCCGGGACAGGAACTGAAGCTTTCTTT. This encodes CASSTSGTGTEAFF.

CDR3 protein: CASSYSAGGSYGYTF. CDR3 nucleotides: TGTGCCAGCAGTTACTCGGCAGGGGGATCCTATGGCTACACCTTC. This chain links TRBV6-5 with TRBJ1-2; 7 bases are shared with TRBD1. The germline V gene has CDR1 MNHEY and CDR2 SVGAGI. The CDR3 sequence is 15 residues long. Trimming removed 0 bases from V and 4 bases from J; junction bases left unmatched: 5.

This chain connects TRBV5-6 to TRBJ2-3; 9 bases are shared with TRBD2. V trimming: 4 bases; J trimming: 3 bases; junction bases outside the gene matches: 12. The CDR3 totals 17 residues. Germline CDR1 reads SGHDT; CDR2 reads YYEEEE. The CDR3 spells CASSAPFSGGSTDTQYF. In nucleotides, the CDR3 is TGTGCCAGCAGCGCCCCATTTAGCGGGGGTTCTACAGATACGCAGTATTTT.

The chain couples TRBV9 to TRBJ2-1, with TRBD2 matching 15 bases. The CDR3 is made up of 18 amino acids. V was clipped by 4 bases and J by 2 bases; unmatched bases: 7. Germline V gene lookup returns CDR1 SGDLS and CDR2 YYNGEE. The CDR3 region is CASSSKGLAGGPYNEQFF. CDR3 bases: TGTGCCAGCAGCTCAAAGGGACTAGCGGGAGGCCCCTACAATGAGCAGTTCTTC.

The chain carries TRBV25-1 and TRBJ1-3, with D perhaps matching TRBD1 (5 bases). This CDR3 is built from 14 residues. V gave up 6 bases and J gave up 0 bases, with 9 bases separating them. Germline loops: CDR1 MGHDK, CDR2 SYGVNS. CDR3 coding DNA: TGTGCCAGCAGAGACAGTTCCTCTGGAAACACCATATATTTT. It codes for CASRDSSSGNTIYF.

V and J are TRBV19 and TRBJ2-3; 10 bases map to TRBD2. Germline CDR1 reads LNHDA; CDR2 reads SQIVND (reference sequence). This CDR3 is built from 17 residues. V dropped 5 bases and J dropped 1; count of bases not matched to a gene: 9. The CDR3 coding sequence is TGTGCCAGTAGTGAACAAAGGGGGACTAGCGGCACAGATACGCAGTATTTT. Translation gives CASSEQRGTSGTDTQYF.